The clone carrying this T cell receptor beta chain has at least ten counts. Among ophthalmopathy patients, the Clinical Activity Score reached at least 3, the NOSPECS grade reached at least 4, and duration remained under 3 months. 8.5 to 10 ml of fresh peripheral blood supplied the PBMCs. There were TCR beta CDR3 regions amplified from RNA transcripts. TCR CDR3 regions were first amplified by RT-PCR with HTBI primers. From the multiplex PCR reads, TCRdb called clonotypes with MiXCR, one entry per CDR3 protein. The data show 490,000 or so distinct CDR3 sequences, less than 20% seen once. From germline, CDR1 is SGHTA and CDR2 FQGNSA. The CDR3 consists of 14 residues. The germline V and J ends were trimmed by 5 bases and 7 bases, with 17 bases remaining between them. This record belongs to a study of T cells in Graves' hyperthyroidism and ophthalmopathy. Study as a whole: Peripheral blood was drawn at first diagnosis, prior to all treatment.

Sequencing was carried out using blood. The V gene is TRBV7-2, the J gene TRBJ2-5, with D perhaps matching TRBD2 (6 bases). This sequence originates from a man aged 35-49 years with Graves' ophthalmopathy. Here the CDR3 DNA reads TGTGCCAGCAGCCGCGGGACTTCACCGGGGACCCAGTACTTC. Protein sequence: CASSRGTSPGTQYF.